Reported below is one T cell receptor (beta chain). Its antigen is unidentified. These data are taken from a study of blood T cells in healthy people across ages. Overall study results and limits: Considered underestimates were the diversity estimates obtained from one million T cells. PBMCs went unsorted, and a conclusive naive versus antigen-experienced comparison was therefore prevented. The recorded TCR beta diversity per million T cells decreased in a roughly linear manner with age.

Isolation recovered at least 6 million PBMCs from every sample. Primers used in a second PCR of about 6 to 11 cycles were a sample-barcoded 5' primer and a J-beta primer mix. TCRdb independently ran MiXCR on the 5' RACE reads; one entry per CDR3 protein. The sample shows about 780,000 distinct CDR3 sequences, about 47% of them seen only once. Sequencing was done on a sample of blood. The sequence was collected from a man at least 80 years old in good health.

CDR3 loop: CASSVREEQFF. For the CDR3, the DNA is TGTGCCAGCAGTGTCCGGGAAGAGCAGTTCTTC. V and J are TRBV6-5 and TRBJ2-1, with D maybe TRBD2 (5 bases). The CDR3 length is 11 residues. V was clipped by 5 bases and J by 10 bases, with 9 bases between them. Germline CDR1 MNHEY, CDR2 SVGAGI.